A selection of T cell receptor beta chains follows, all from one sample in a study of T cells after yellow fever vaccination. TCRdb recomputed calls from the 5' RACE reads with MiXCR, one row per CDR3 protein. The sample lists some 320,000 distinct CDR3 sequences; roughly 4.3% were seen once. The source material was PBMCs, sampled 15 days after the yellow fever booster vaccination. Source of these receptors: a man aged 18 to 29 who received the YFV17D yellow fever vaccine. The CDR3 runs from the conserved cysteine through the conserved F or W. The D gene is left open where the match is weak. The size entry is marked missing in some rows and otherwise reads once, few, many or a size class.

V	size	J	D	CDR3	DNA
TRBV14	many	TRBJ2-1	TRBD2	CASSTTSGGSGNNEQFF	TGTGCCAGCAGCACGACTAGCGGGGGTAGTGGGAACAATGAGCAGTTCTTC
TRBV4-2	many	TRBJ1-1	NA	CASSQDRRTPAFF	TGTGCCAGCAGCCAAGATCGGCGGACACCAGCTTTCTTT
TRBV4-3	NA	TRBJ2-2	NA	CASSQQKGIGELFF	TGCGCCAGCAGCCAACAAAAAGGAATCGGGGAGCTGTTTTTT
TRBV6-6	many	TRBJ2-3	NA	CASSYSAGGADTQYF	TGTGCCAGCAGTTACTCTGCCGGGGGCGCAGATACGCAGTATTTT
TRBV5-1	NA	TRBJ2-5	TRBD2	CASSFLGTSEETQYF	TGCGCCAGCAGCTTTCTCGGGACTAGCGAAGAGACCCAGTACTTC
TRBV7-2	many	TRBJ2-5	NA	CASSGAGSQETQYF	TGTGCCAGCAGCGGGGCGGGGAGCCAAGAGACCCAGTACTTC
TRBV27	few	TRBJ1-1	TRBD1	CASSPGQGTTSGEAFF	TGTGCCAGCAGTCCAGGACAGGGGACCACCTCGGGGGAAGCTTTCTTT
TRBV12-3/TRBV12-4	NA	TRBJ2-2	NA	CASLAPRPSDGELFF	TGTGCCAGCCTTGCCCCGAGACCGTCGGACGGGGAGCTGTTTTTT
TRBV2	few	TRBJ2-3	TRBD2	CASGGTTSTDTQYF	TGTGCCAGCGGCGGGACTACGAGCACAGATACGCAGTATTTT
TRBV7-2	many	TRBJ2-1	TRBD2	CASSWGLAGVNEQFF	TGTGCCAGCAGCTGGGGACTAGCGGGGGTCAATGAGCAGTTCTTC
TRBV5-4	few	TRBJ2-2	NA	CASSADGYTGELFF	TGTGCCAGCAGCGCTGACGGATACACCGGGGAGCTGTTTTTT
TRBV20-1	NA	TRBJ1-1	NA	CSAPAPDSYEAFF	TGCAGTGCTCCCGCCCCAGACAGCTATGAAGCTTTCTTT
TRBV6-6	NA	TRBJ1-2	NA	CASREGGNDGYTF	TGTGCCAGCAGAGAAGGGGGAAACGATGGCTACACCTTC
TRBV3-1	few	TRBJ2-3	NA	CASSQGLFDTQYF	TGTGCCAGCAGCCAAGGGTTGTTTGATACGCAGTATTTT
TRBV6-5	few	TRBJ2-3	TRBD2	CASSFTSGETDTQYF	TGTGCCAGCAGTTTCACTAGCGGGGAAACAGATACGCAGTATTTT
TRBV28	many	TRBJ2-5	NA	CASSFPNQETQYF	TGTGCCAGCAGTTTCCCCAACCAAGAGACCCAGTACTTC
TRBV12-3/TRBV12-4	few	TRBJ1-1	NA	CASSFRINTEAFF	TGTGCCAGCAGTTTTCGAATCAACACTGAAGCTTTCTTT